This T cell receptor beta chain was captured by sequencing in a study of shared clonotypes between healthy human individuals. The CDR3 has 16 residues. CDR1 LGHNA and CDR2 YNFKEQ come from the germline V gene. Trimming shortened V by 4 bases and J by 2 bases, and 15 bases separated the two germline ends. Only in-frame clones appear in the TCRdb table, and some are missing; sequencing was by immunoSEQ multiplex PCR. The sample has around 2.3 million clones, around 95% seen once. This clonotype originated in a man aged 18 to 30 in good health. The V gene is TRBV4-2, the J gene TRBJ2-1, with D tentatively TRBD2 (6 bases). Sequencing was done on a sample of naive CD4+ T cells sorted from blood. Subset indicated: CD45RA+ positively selected. The CDR3: CASSPRLVFTYNEQFF. CDR3 DNA: TGTGCCAGCAGCCCCCGACTAGTTTTTACCTACAATGAGCAGTTCTTC.